These 31 T cell receptor beta chains originate from one sample sequenced in a study of shared clonotypes between healthy human individuals. Naive CD8 cells lacked CD45RO, underwent positive selection for CCR7 and left out terminally differentiated effector memory CD45RA+ cells. Generated by immunoSEQ multiplex PCR, the TCRdb table keeps only in-frame clones and is missing some. The profile covers under 1 million clones, with about 92% appearing a single time and 24% taken by the ten largest. Source material: naive CD8+ T cells sorted from blood. These receptors all stem from a young man in good health.

The chain combines TRBV27 with TRBJ2-2; D is ambiguous. Germline CDR1 reads MNHEY; CDR2 reads SMNVEV (reference sequence). The CDR3 runs to 16 residues. Between the trimmed V and J ends, which lost 4 bases and 1 base, there was a span of 13 bases. DNA for the CDR3: TGTGCCAGCAGTTCCCCCGGGTGGGGGAACACCGGGGAGCTGTTTTTT. This encodes CASSSPGWGNTGELFF.

J is TRBJ2-2 and V is TRBV29-1; D remains unclear. The V gene's germline CDR1 is SQVTM and CDR2 ANQGSEA. Trimming pared 4 bases from V and 0 bases from J, leaving 6 bases between. The CDR3 contains 13 residues. The CDR3 DNA follows: TGCAGCGTTGCAGACGCGAACACCGGGGAGCTGTTTTTT. Encoded protein: CSVADANTGELFF.

The CDR3 DNA sequence: TGTGCCAGCAGTTCTTCCGGATATGAAGCTTTCTTT. Its translation is CASSSSGYEAFF. The chain is built from TRBV28 and TRBJ1-1, with D unclear. V was shortened by 4 bases and J by 7 bases, with 10 bases between the two germline ends. Germline V CDR1 and CDR2: MDHEN, SYDVKM. The CDR3 totals 12 residues.

Worth noting for this clone: Other nucleotide sequences from this sample produce the same CDR3. The CDR3, as DNA: TGTGCCAGCAGTTTACGAGCGGATTACGAGCAGTACTTC. Encoded protein: CASSLRADYEQYF. This chain links TRBV27 with TRBJ2-7, with a possible D match to TRBD2 (5 bases). V was shortened by 2 bases and J by 4 bases, with 9 bases between the two germline ends. The CDR3 loop spans 13 amino acids. From germline, CDR1 is MNHEY and CDR2 SMNVEV (reference sequence).

This clone was found once. This chain connects TRBV7-9 to TRBJ2-7, with 8 nucleotides matching TRBD1. The length of the CDR3 is 13 residues. Germline values: CDR1 SEHNR, CDR2 FQNEAQ (reference sequence). Losses at the gene ends were 5 bases for V and 6 bases for J; bases not matched to a gene: 6. CDR3 DNA sequence: TGTGCCAGCAGCCGACAGGGGTCGCGCGAGCAGTACTTC. Its protein is CASSRQGSREQYF.

This chain connects TRBV27 to TRBJ2-1, with unresolved D. The V end was cut by 3 bases, the J end by 10 bases, with 19 bases between. In germline, CDR1 is MNHEY, CDR2 SMNVEV (reference sequence). The CDR3 is made up of 15 amino acids. The CDR3 is CASSFFRISPREQFF. The CDR3 DNA reads as TGTGCCAGCAGTTTCTTCCGGATTTCACCGAGAGAGCAGTTCTTC.

V usage is TRBV11-2 and J usage is TRBJ1-1, with D unresolved. Trimming shortened V by 5 bases and J by 1 base, and 14 bases separated the two germline ends. The germline V gene encodes CDR1 SGHAT and CDR2 FQNNGV. The CDR3 length is 15 residues. CDR3 nucleotides: TGTGCCAGCAGCGGGGTGACCGGGCCGAACACTGAAGCTTTCTTT. Translation gives CASSGVTGPNTEAFF.

The V and J genes are TRBV7-9 and TRBJ2-3; 9 positions match TRBD2. V dropped 6 bases and J dropped 3; count of bases not matched to a gene: 7. Germline V CDR1 and CDR2: SEHNR, FQNEAQ (reference sequence). This CDR3 comprises 15 residues. This CDR3 reads CASRSSGSSTDTQYF. CDR3 DNA: TGTGCCAGCAGGAGTAGCGGGAGCTCGACAGATACGCAGTATTTT.

This clone was seen more than once but under ten times. The chain uses TRBV10-2 and TRBJ1-5; D may be TRBD1 (6 bases). The CDR3 is made up of 12 amino acids. Germline CDR1 is WSHSY and CDR2 is SAAADI. The ends were cut back, 6 bases at V and 4 bases at J, with 7 bases in the middle. DNA of the CDR3: TGCGCCAGCAGGGACAGTAATCAGCCCCAGCATTTT. The encoded protein is CASRDSNQPQHF.

The chain links TRBV7-4 to TRBJ2-2; tentative D call: TRBD1 (5 bases). CDR3 length: 15 residues. The V gene's germline CDR1 is SGHVT and CDR2 SQSDAQ. The V and J ends lost 5 bases and 0 bases respectively, with 10 bases between them. This CDR3 is CASSPLDTNTGELFF. In DNA form, the CDR3 reads TGTGCCAGCAGCCCCCTGGACACGAACACCGGGGAGCTGTTTTTT.

The genes are TRBV7-9 and TRBJ2-7; 9 bases are shared with TRBD2. CDR3 length: 17 amino acids. The junction had 10 bases not matched to a gene; V was cut back by 4 bases and J by 0 bases. The germline V gene encodes CDR1 SEHNR and CDR2 FQNEAQ (reference sequence). This chain's CDR3 is CASSSRTSVRGSYEQYF. Here the CDR3 DNA reads TGTGCCAGCAGCTCGAGGACTAGCGTAAGGGGCTCCTACGAGCAGTACTTC. The full variable domain, its missing parts supplied by reference TRBV7-9 and TRBJ2-7, is DTGVSQNPRHKITKRGQNVTFRCDPISEHNRLYWYRQTLGQGPEFLTYFQNEAQLEKSRLLSDRFSAERPKGSFSTLEIQRTEQGDSAMYLCASSSRTSVRGSYEQYFGPGTRLTVT.

V and J are TRBV13 and TRBJ2-4; D is unclear. The CDR3 runs to 13 residues. V lost 1 base, J lost 9 bases, and 10 bases lay in between. Per the germline V gene, CDR1 is PRHDT and CDR2 is FYEKMQ (reference sequence). The CDR3 spells CASSLAVNVIQYF. The CDR3 coding sequence is TGTGCCAGCAGCTTAGCGGTCAATGTCATTCAGTACTTC.

With regard to this clone: Other nucleotide sequences in the sample specify the same CDR3. The V and J genes are TRBV7-9 and TRBJ2-7; 8 bases are a match to TRBD1. V was pared by 4 bases and J by 1 base, with 0 bases of the junction left unmatched. The CDR3 contains 13 residues. Per the germline V gene, CDR1 is SEHNR and CDR2 is FQNEAQ (reference sequence). CDR3 in DNA: TGTGCCAGCAGCTACAGGGGGTCCTACGAGCAGTACTTC. This codes for CASSYRGSYEQYF.

The rearrangement uses TRBV27 and TRBJ2-1; possibly TRBD1 for D (5 bases). This CDR3 contains 16 residues. The V and J ends lost 6 bases and 3 bases respectively, with 18 bases between them. Looked up from germline, CDR1 is MNHEY and CDR2 is SMNVEV (reference sequence). The CDR3: CASSLWGKGYYNEQFF. The DNA of the CDR3 is TGTGCCAGCAGCCTCTGGGGCAAAGGATACTACAATGAGCAGTTCTTC.

This clone has just one count. The chain recombines TRBV5-3 with TRBJ2-1; TRBD2 matches 7 bases. TRBV5-3 is assigned to the ORF class and has an uncertain function. The CDR3 covers 14 residues. With 0 bases clipped from V and 10 bases from J, the junction kept 7 bases outside the gene matches. Here the CDR3 DNA reads TGTGCCAGAAGCTTGGCGGGAGGTTTCAGGGAGCAGTTCTTC. This sequence encodes CARSLAGGFREQFF.

V gene TRBV7-6 combines with J gene TRBJ2-2, with D unresolved. Deletions cut 4 bases from V and 2 bases from J, with 17 bases between. Germline V lookup: CDR1 SGHVS, CDR2 FNYEAQ. The CDR3 contains 17 residues. The chain's CDR3 is CASSSSYRTLNTGELFF. In DNA form, the CDR3 reads TGTGCCAGCAGCTCATCGTATCGGACCCTAAACACCGGGGAGCTGTTTTTT.

This chain joins TRBV19 and TRBJ2-5; TRBD2 aligns across 7 bases. This CDR3 has 13 amino acids. Germline CDR1 and CDR2: LNHDA and SQIVND (reference sequence). V lost 8 bases to trimming and J lost 10 bases; unmatched junction nucleotides: 13. For the CDR3, the DNA is TGTGCCAGTTCGGCGGGAGCCGGGTTGGACCAGTACTTC. It is translated as CASSAGAGLDQYF. Combining the CDR3 with reference TRBV19 and TRBJ2-5 gives the whole variable domain DGGITQSPKYLFRKEGQNVTLSCEQNLNHDAMYWYRQDPGQGLRLIYYSQIVNDFQKGDIAEGYSVSREKKESFPLTVTSAQKNPTAFYLCASSAGAGLDQYFGPGTRLLVL.

DNA of the CDR3: TGTGCCAGCAGTTCCTTTGGTGGCAGGGAGAATCAGCCCCAGCATTTT. It codes for CASSSFGGRENQPQHF. The V gene is TRBV28, the J gene TRBJ1-5; possibly TRBD1 for D (5 bases). CDR1 MDHEN and CDR2 SYDVKM come from the germline V gene. The CDR3 is made up of 16 amino acids. V was pared by 4 bases and J by 4 bases, with 17 bases between. Filled out from reference TRBV28 and TRBJ1-5, the complete variable domain reads DVKVTQSSRYLVKRTGEKVFLECVQDMDHENMFWYRQDPGLGLRLIYFSYDVKMKEKGDIPEGYSVSREKKERFSLILESASTNQTSMYLCASSSFGGRENQPQHFGDGTRLSIL.

The chain recombines TRBV29-1 with TRBJ2-1; a weak D match, TRBD1 (5 bases). V shed 6 bases and J shed 7 bases, with 7 bases lying between them. CDR1 and CDR2 from the germline V gene are SQVTM and ANQGSEA. This CDR3 has 10 residues. In DNA form, the CDR3 reads TGCAGCGTCAACAGGAATGAGCAGTTCTTC. Amino acid sequence: CSVNRNEQFF.

CDR3 region: CASSFSGPLQAGFGDTQYF. In DNA form, the CDR3 reads TGTGCCAGCAGCTTCTCGGGCCCCCTCCAAGCGGGATTCGGAGATACGCAGTATTTT. V is TRBV7-9 and J is TRBJ2-3, with 7 positions matching TRBD2. Germline V CDR1 and CDR2: SEHNR, FQNEAQ (reference sequence). The CDR3 has 19 residues. V was pared by 3 bases and J by 5 bases, with 20 bases of the junction left unmatched.

V is TRBV30 and J is TRBJ2-5, with 9 bases that match TRBD2. The CDR3 is 13 residues long. The V segment lost 4 bases and the J segment 0 bases; nucleotides outside the gene matches: 0. Looked up from germline, CDR1 is GTSNPN and CDR2 is SVGIG (reference sequence). DNA of the CDR3: TGTGCCTGGACTAGCGGGAACCAAGAGACCCAGTACTTC. Protein sequence: CAWTSGNQETQYF.

The chain has TRBV7-9 and TRBJ2-1; D uncertain. The CDR3 sequence is 14 residues long. V lost 11 bases and J 5 bases, leaving 19 bases between the germline ends. Germline V gene lookup returns CDR1 SEHNR and CDR2 FQNEAQ (reference sequence). The chain's CDR3 is CAARPGRRDNEQFF. In nucleotides, the CDR3 is TGTGCCGCACGTCCTGGACGGAGAGACAATGAGCAGTTCTTC.

The chain couples TRBV5-4 to TRBJ2-7, with D tentatively TRBD1 or TRBD2 (5 bases each). Germline assignment: CDR1 SGHNT and CDR2 YYREEE (reference sequence). V was cut by 4 bases and J by 7 bases, with 24 bases left in between. This CDR3 is built from 16 residues. CDR3 nucleotides: TGTGCCAGCAGCCTCCCGTCCGGGACGAAGAGAGGTGAGCAGTACTTC. Translating it yields CASSLPSGTKRGEQYF.

The chain is built from TRBV7-8 and TRBJ1-2, with 8 bases identical to TRBD1. The junction had 9 bases not matched to a gene; V was cut back by 1 base and J by 5 bases. CDR1 SGHVS and CDR2 FQNEAQ come from the germline V gene. CDR3 length: 16 amino acids. This chain's CDR3 is CASSLDRNRGDYGYTF. The DNA for the CDR3 is TGTGCCAGCAGCTTAGATCGGAACAGGGGGGATTATGGCTACACCTTC.

The rearrangement uses TRBV7-2 and TRBJ2-7, with D unclear. Trimming took 5 bases from V and 2 from J, leaving 13 bases between them. The germline V gene has CDR1 SGHTA and CDR2 FQGNSA. The CDR3 runs to 14 residues. The CDR3 coding sequence is TGTGCCAGCAGCACCCATGCATTTACCTACGAGCAGTACTTC. The encoded protein is CASSTHAFTYEQYF. Based on the CDR3 plus reference TRBV7-2 and TRBJ2-7, the full variable domain is GAGVSQSPSNKVTEKGKDVELRCDPISGHTALYWYRQSLGQGLEFLIYFQGNSAPDKSGLPSDRFSAERTGGSVSTLTIQRTQQEDSAVYLCASSTHAFTYEQYFGPGTRLTVT.

CDR3 loop: CATLQVGRAGLLSGETQYF. CDR3 sequence (DNA): TGTGCCACGCTCCAAGTAGGCAGAGCGGGACTCCTATCTGGGGAGACCCAGTACTTC. The J gene is TRBJ2-5, the V gene TRBV15, with 7 bases matching TRBD2. J lost 5 bases, V lost 9 bases, and 27 bases had no gene match. From germline, CDR1 is LNHNV and CDR2 YYDKDF (reference sequence). The CDR3 sequence is 19 residues long.

This chain links TRBV7-6 with TRBJ2-1, with 15 bases aligning to TRBD2. There are 19 residues in the CDR3. With V trimmed by 0 bases and J by 6 bases, 9 bases remained unmatched. Germline V gene lookup returns CDR1 SGHVS and CDR2 FNYEAQ. CDR3 DNA sequence: TGTGCCAGCAGCTTAGCCGTTGGACTAGCGGGAGGGCCCTCCAATGAGCAGTTCTTC. Amino acids: CASSLAVGLAGGPSNEQFF. Drawing the rest from reference TRBV7-6 and TRBJ2-1, the complete variable domain is GAGVSQSPRYKVTKRGQDVALRCDPISGHVSLYWYRQALGQGPEFLTYFNYEAQQDKSGLPNDRFSAERPEGSISTLTIQRTEQRDSAMYRCASSLAVGLAGGPSNEQFFGPGTRLTVL.

The V gene is TRBV4-2, the J gene TRBJ2-1, with D unresolved. The V gene lost 1 base and the J gene lost 8 bases, with 15 bases spanning the gap. Germline-derived CDR1 and CDR2 are LGHNA and YNFKEQ. The CDR3 is made up of 15 amino acids. The CDR3 spells CASSQGTSSYDEQFF. CDR3 in DNA: TGTGCCAGCAGCCAAGGAACTTCCTCTTATGATGAGCAGTTCTTC.

This sequence joins TRBV10-1 and TRBJ2-1, with a possible D match to TRBD2 (6 bases). V lost 4 bases to trimming and J lost 9 bases, with 13 bases between them. Germline assignment: CDR1 WNHNN and CDR2 SYGVQD (reference sequence). CDR3 size: 13 residues. CDR3 coding DNA: TGCGCCAGCAGTGTGGTGGCGGGAAGTGAGCAGTTCTTC. Residues: CASSVVAGSEQFF.

Comment on this clone: Different DNA sequences within this sample yield the same CDR3. In DNA form, the CDR3 reads TGCGCCAGCAGCTTGGCCCTCTACAATGAGCAGTTCTTC. Protein: CASSLALYNEQFF. This chain connects TRBV5-1 to TRBJ2-1; D unresolved. The V gene's germline CDR1 is SGHRS and CDR2 YFSETQ. Trimming shortened V by 0 bases and J by 3 bases, and 4 bases separated the two germline ends. This CDR3 comprises 13 residues.

Regarding this clone: A read error may produce the germline difference seen at one junction end. V and J are TRBV5-4 and TRBJ2-7; D call uncertain. Germline V gene data show CDR1 as SGHNT and CDR2 as YYREEE (reference sequence). The CDR3 spans 12 residues. This CDR3 reads CASSIHSNEQYF. CDR3 coding DNA: TGTGCCAGCAGCATCCACTCCAACGAGCAGTACTTC. The complete variable domain, with remaining parts taken from reference TRBV5-4 and TRBJ2-7, reads ETGVTQSPTHLIKTRGQQVTLRCSSQSGHNTVSWYQQALGQGPQFIFQYYREEENGRGNFPPRFSGLQFPNYSSELNVNALELDDSALYLCASSIHSNEQYFGPGTRLTVT.